This T cell receptor beta chain was recovered during a study of blood T cells in healthy people across ages. Study-level points and caveats: Older age coincided with a roughly linear decline in TCR beta diversity per million T cells.

This clonotype was detected only a few times. Its antigen is still unknown. Germline CDR1 and CDR2: SGHTA and FQGNSA. V dropped 5 bases and J dropped 4 bases, with 11 bases sitting between them. This CDR3 spans 13 amino acids. Then a second PCR, running roughly 6 to 12 cycles, was carried out with a sample-barcoded 5' primer and a J-beta primer mix. Via MiXCR, TCRdb re-called the 5' RACE reads, giving one row per CDR3 protein. The sample includes hundreds of thousands of distinct CDR3 sequences, about 21% of them seen just once. The sequence was obtained from a man aged 65-85 years in good health. The V and J genes are TRBV7-2 and TRBJ1-2, with D possibly matching TRBD1 (6 bases). The sequencing sample was made of blood. CDR3 residues: CASSPGQFYGYTF. The CDR3 nucleotides read TGTGCCAGCAGCCCTGGACAGTTCTATGGCTACACCTTC.